The source of this TCR beta chain is a study of early T cells in non-severe SARS-CoV-2 infection. About the research overall: Chains were not paired, and sequencing was done on bulk RNA from unsorted whole blood. Points from the study as a whole: VDJdb-based annotation leaned toward anti-spike CD8 responses and missed private and CD4 specificities.

The CDR3 consists of 13 residues. The V gene lost 7 bases and the J gene lost 4 bases, with 11 bases spanning the gap. Individual cDNA molecules carried attached unique molecular identifiers. MiXCR was run by TCRdb on the 5' RACE reads, yielding one entry per CDR3 protein. In the table there are roughly 53,000 distinct CDR3 sequences, about a tenth of which are singletons. About this clonotype: Its antigen is not identified.

The sequencing sample was made of whole blood. The chain couples TRBV12-3 or TRBV12-4 to TRBJ1-5; D uncertain. The receptor was derived from an adult who was a healthcare worker with PCR-confirmed SARS-CoV-2 infection or an uninfected control (not recorded which). The CDR3 bases are TGTGCCAGCACAGGACGGTTAAATCAGCCCCAGCATTTT. This translates into CASTGRLNQPQHF.